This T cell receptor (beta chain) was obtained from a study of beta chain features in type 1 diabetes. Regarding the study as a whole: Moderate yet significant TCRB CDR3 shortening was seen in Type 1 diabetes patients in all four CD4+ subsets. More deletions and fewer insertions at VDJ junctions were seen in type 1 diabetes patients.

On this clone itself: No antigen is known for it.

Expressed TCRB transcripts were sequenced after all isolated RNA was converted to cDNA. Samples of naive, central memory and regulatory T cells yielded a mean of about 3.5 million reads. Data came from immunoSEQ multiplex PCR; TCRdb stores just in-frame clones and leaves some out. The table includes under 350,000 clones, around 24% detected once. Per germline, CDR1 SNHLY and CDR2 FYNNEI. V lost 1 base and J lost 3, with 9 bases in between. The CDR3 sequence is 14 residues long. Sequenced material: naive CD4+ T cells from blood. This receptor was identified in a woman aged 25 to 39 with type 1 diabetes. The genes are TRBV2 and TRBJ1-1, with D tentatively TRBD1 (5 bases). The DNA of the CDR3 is TGTGCCAGCAGTGAAGTCCGCAGGGACACTGAAGCTTTCTTT. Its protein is CASSEVRRDTEAFF.